This note documents a single T cell receptor (beta chain) sequence. Recruits, aged about 18 to 95 years, lived in under 25 US areas. The sample belongs to a study of blood T cell repertoires in COVID-19. The CDR3 has 12 residues. Trimming shortened V by 4 bases and J by 5 bases, and 10 bases separated the two germline ends. Germline V gene lookup returns CDR1 SGDLS and CDR2 YYNGEE. TCRdb keeps only in-frame clones here, not all; method: immunoSEQ multiplex PCR. In the table there are about 370,000 clones, approximately 90% of which are singletons. The chain joins TRBV9 to TRBJ2-7; no reliable D call. The clonotype originates from a man aged 18-30 years who had recovered from COVID-19. The sequenced sample consisted of PBMCs or T cells enriched from blood (not recorded which). This chain's CDR3 is CASSTPPDEQYF. The DNA for the CDR3 is TGTGCCAGCAGCACCCCCCCAGACGAGCAGTACTTC.